The clone carrying this TCR beta chain has ten or more counts. The data are from a study of metastatic and nonmetastatic thyroid tumors. The germline V gene has CDR1 SGHNT and CDR2 YENEEA. The V gene lost 2 bases and the J gene lost 0 bases, with 7 bases spanning the gap. CDR3 size: 15 residues. MiXCR re-clonotyped the PCR reads for TCRdb. The data contain around 89,000 clones, 15% of them singletons. All patients were untreated before thyroid surgery. The rearrangement uses TRBV11-3 and TRBJ2-2; D unresolved. The clonotype was recovered from a female donor with papillary thyroid cancer or a benign thyroid nodule (not recorded which). Some clones in this sample may be carry-over from other donors' samples. The sequenced sample consisted of blood. The CDR3 DNA follows: TGTGCCAGCAGCTTACGAACGGCGAACACCGGGGAGCTGTTTTTT. Amino acid sequence: CASSLRTANTGELFF.